A selection of T cell receptor beta chains follows, all from one sample in a study of siplizumab effects on memory and regulatory T cells. Clones were sequenced by immunoSEQ multiplex PCR, and TCRdb holds only the in-frame ones, with some missing. The data contain 55,000 to 80,000 clones, about 80% of them singletons. The sample taken for sequencing was memory CD4+ T cells sorted from blood. The receptors shown here come from a human donor in good health. CDR3s include the opening cysteine and the closing phenylalanine or tryptophan. A D gene is named only where the DNA matches it firmly. The size of a clone is reported for some rows only, either as once, few or many, or as a class for expanded clones.

CDR3 length	J gene	clone size	V gene	D gene	CDR3 protein	CDR3 DNA
15	TRBJ2-4	-	TRBV4-2	TRBD1	CASSLGDRERNIQYF	TGTGCCAGCAGCCTAGGGGACAGGGAGAGAAACATTCAGTACTTC
11	TRBJ2-7	once	TRBV20-1	-	CSASSLEKQYF	TGCAGTGCTAGTTCCCTCGAGAAGCAGTACTTC
15	TRBJ2-7	-	TRBV6-5	TRBD1	CASSYSGQGRYEQYF	TGTGCCAGCAGTTACTCTGGACAGGGAAGGTACGAGCAGTACTTC
16	TRBJ2-3	-	TRBV15	TRBD2	CATSRALAGGADTQYF	TGTGCCACCAGCAGGGCTCTAGCGGGGGGGGCAGATACGCAGTATTTT
17	TRBJ2-1	-	TRBV5-1	-	CASSLALTPSSYNEQFF	TGCGCCAGCAGCTTGGCCCTCACACCAAGCTCCTACAATGAGCAGTTCTTC
13	TRBJ2-4	-	TRBV6-5	-	CASRQQAKNIQYF	TGTGCCAGCAGACAACAAGCCAAAAACATTCAGTACTTC
15	TRBJ2-1	-	TRBV6-1	TRBD1	CASSAGQASRREQFF	TGTGCCAGCAGTGCCGGACAGGCCTCTCGACGTGAGCAGTTCTTC
15	TRBJ1-4	-	TRBV10-2	TRBD1	CASSPGQGVIGKLFF	TGCGCCAGCAGTCCCGGACAGGGGGTAATAGGAAAACTGTTTTTT
14	TRBJ1-6	few	TRBV15	-	CATHDGEGIHPLHF	TGTGCCACCCATGATGGGGAGGGAATTCACCCCCTCCACTTT
14	TRBJ1-4	-	TRBV5-4	-	CASSHNAVDEKLFF	TGTGCCAGCAGCCACAACGCGGTCGATGAAAAACTGTTTTTT
16	TRBJ1-1	few	TRBV4-1	TRBD1	CASSQGQGVRSTEAFF	TGCGCCAGCAGCCAAGGACAGGGGGTGAGAAGCACTGAAGCTTTCTTT
14	TRBJ1-1	-	TRBV7-9	TRBD1	CASSLNRGTGSAFF	TGTGCCAGCAGCTTAAACCGGGGGACAGGGAGCGCTTTCTTT
16	TRBJ2-1	-	TRBV2	TRBD2	CASSGGGLAYYSEQFF	TGTGCCAGCAGTGGGGGGGGACTAGCGTATTACAGTGAGCAGTTCTTC
13	TRBJ2-5	-	TRBV7-2	-	CASSSQGLETQYF	TGTGCCAGCAGCTCCCAGGGGCTAGAGACCCAGTACTTC
14	TRBJ2-1	-	TRBV28	-	CASSPPLRGSEQFF	TGTGCCAGCAGTCCCCCTCTGCGGGGCAGTGAGCAGTTCTTC
14	TRBJ1-1	-	TRBV29-1	-	CSVDLSRVSTEAFF	TGCAGCGTTGACTTGAGCAGGGTGAGCACTGAAGCTTTCTTT
11	TRBJ2-3	-	TRBV20-1	-	CSAFNTDTQYF	TGCAGTGCCTTCAACACAGATACGCAGTATTTT
10	TRBJ1-4	-	TRBV28	-	CATRNEKLFF	TGTGCCACCAGGAATGAAAAACTGTTTTTT
15	TRBJ2-1	-	TRBV6-6	TRBD1	CASSYGSQGANEQFF	TGTGCCAGCAGTTACGGGTCTCAGGGGGCGAATGAGCAGTTCTTC
14	TRBJ2-1	-	TRBV5-4	TRBD2	CASKLAGGLDEQFF	TGTGCCAGCAAACTAGCGGGGGGTCTGGATGAGCAGTTCTTC
11	TRBJ1-6	once	TRBV30	-	CAWDSDSPLHF	TGTGCCTGGGACAGCGACTCACCCCTCCACTTT
14	TRBJ1-5	-	TRBV10-3	TRBD1	CAIRSDRSGQPQHF	TGTGCCATCAGGTCGGACAGGTCGGGTCAGCCCCAGCATTTT
15	TRBJ2-2	-	TRBV15	-	CATSTQGGITGELFF	TGTGCCACCAGCACCCAGGGAGGTATCACCGGGGAGCTGTTTTTT
15	TRBJ1-1	-	TRBV6-5	TRBD1	CASSRRQAGGTEAFF	TGTGCCAGCAGTCGGAGACAGGCAGGGGGCACTGAAGCTTTCTTT
13	TRBJ1-5	-	TRBV29-1	-	CSVITGLGQPQHF	TGCAGCGTTATAACGGGGTTGGGTCAGCCCCAGCATTTT
15	TRBJ2-6	-	TRBV1	-	CTSSSSSLCTNVLTF	TGCACCAGCAGTAGCTCGAGTTTGTGCACCAACGTCCTGACTTTC
17	TRBJ2-3	-	TRBV7-2	TRBD2	CASSPGPGGGAEGTQYF	TGTGCCAGCAGCCCTGGCCCCGGCGGGGGGGCCGAGGGTACGCAGTATTTT
13	TRBJ2-2	once	TRBV19	TRBD2	CASRIAGAGELFF	TGTGCCAGTAGAATAGCGGGGGCCGGGGAGCTGTTTTTT
11	TRBJ2-1	-	TRBV11-3	-	CASSSLNEQFF	TGTGCCAGCAGCTCGTTGAATGAGCAGTTCTTC
14	TRBJ1-2	-	TRBV27	TRBD1	CASSPTGAGYGYTF	TGTGCCAGCAGTCCGACAGGGGCGGGCTATGGCTACACCTTC
11	TRBJ2-5	-	TRBV2	-	CARGVSETQYF	TGTGCCAGGGGGGTATCGGAGACCCAGTACTTC
15	TRBJ1-1	-	TRBV4-1	TRBD1	CASSLPGQLNTEAFF	TGCGCCAGCAGCTTACCGGGACAGCTCAACACTGAAGCTTTCTTT
14	TRBJ2-1	-	TRBV5-1	-	CASSPLATYNEQFF	TGCGCCAGCAGCCCCCTTGCTACCTACAATGAGCAGTTCTTC
13	TRBJ1-5	few	TRBV2	-	CASRRDSNQPQHF	TGTGCCAGCAGGAGGGATAGCAATCAGCCCCAGCATTTT
14	TRBJ1-4	-	TRBV7-9	-	CASSIDRTNEKLFF	TGTGCCAGCAGCATTGACAGGACTAATGAAAAACTGTTTTTT
13	TRBJ2-1	-	TRBV4-1	-	CASSQDFYNEQFF	TGCGCCAGCAGCCAAGACTTCTACAATGAGCAGTTCTTC